The 20 T cell receptor beta chains listed next were all sequenced from one sample in a study of T cells in Graves' hyperthyroidism and ophthalmopathy. The TCR beta CDR3 regions underwent amplification using RNA transcripts as the source. HTBI primers drove first-round RT-PCR of the TCR CDR3. TCRdb re-called the multiplex PCR reads through MiXCR, storing one row per CDR3 protein. Here the sample spans 350,000 to 450,000 distinct CDR3 sequences, about 15% being singletons. The sequenced material came from blood. The receptor set was obtained from a woman aged 55-69 years with Graves' hyperthyroidism.

Comment on this clonotype: A read error may account for a junction end that differs from germline. The rearrangement joins TRBV7-7 to TRBJ2-5; TRBD2 matches 12 bases. Per germline, CDR1 SSHAT and CDR2 FNYEAQ (reference sequence). This CDR3 spans 15 amino acids. DNA of the CDR3: TGTGCTAGCAACCCGGGACTAGCGGGTGGAGAGACCCAGTACTTC. Its translation: CASNPGLAGGETQYF.

Note on this clonotype: This clone may be a read error of a much larger clone one base away. The J gene is TRBJ1-5, the V gene TRBV10-3, with 7 nucleotides matching TRBD1. The ends lost 5 bases at V and 0 bases at J; junction bases unmatched: 4. This CDR3 is built from 15 residues. Looked up from germline, CDR1 is ENHRY and CDR2 is SYGVKD. CDR3 sequence (DNA): TGTGCCATCAGTCCGGGGACAGATAGCAATCAGCCCCAGCATTTT. It translates to CAISPGTDSNQPQHF.

In its sample, this clonotype was seen many times. The V gene is TRBV12-3 or TRBV12-4, the J gene TRBJ2-5; possible D gene TRBD2, 6 bases. The CDR3 runs 14 residues. The V and J ends lost 6 bases and 1 base respectively, with 12 bases between them. The CDR3, as DNA: TGTGCCAGCAGCCCAGGAGGGGCCCAAGAGACCCAGTACTTC. Translated: CASSPGGAQETQYF.

There are many counts of this clonotype. V and J are TRBV7-9 and TRBJ2-1; the D is unclear. The CDR3 sequence is 15 residues long. The V and J ends lost 3 bases and 0 bases respectively, with 9 bases between them. The germline CDR1 and CDR2 sequences are SEHNR and FQNEAQ (reference sequence). The CDR3 DNA reads TGTGCCAGCAGCTTTGCGATGAGCTCCTACAATGAGCAGTTCTTC. This gives the protein CASSFAMSSYNEQFF.

This clonotype was observed a few times. CDR3 nucleotides: TGTGCCAGTAGTATAGGGGGAGTTCTCGAGACCCAGTACTTC. Protein product: CASSIGGVLETQYF. The rearrangement links TRBV19 to TRBJ2-5; a possible D gene is TRBD2 (5 bases). The CDR3 extends over 14 amino acids. Between the trimmed V and J ends, which lost 1 base and 5 bases, there was a span of 11 bases. Germline V gene data show CDR1 as LNHDA and CDR2 as SQIVND (reference sequence). The full variable domain, its missing parts supplied by reference TRBV19 and TRBJ2-5, is DGGITQSPKYLFRKEGQNVTLSCEQNLNHDAMYWYRQDPGQGLRLIYYSQIVNDFQKGDIAEGYSVSREKKESFPLTVTSAQKNPTAFYLCASSIGGVLETQYFGPGTRLLVL.

This clonotype appeared a few times. The chain's CDR3 is CASSLGGEAKNIQYF. The DNA for the CDR3 is TGTGCCAGCAGCTTAGGGGGGGAAGCCAAAAACATTCAGTACTTC. The V and J genes are TRBV7-9 and TRBJ2-4; TRBD2 is a possible D gene (6 bases). Germline V lookup: CDR1 SEHNR, CDR2 FQNEAQ (reference sequence). Trimming removed 1 base from V and 0 bases from J, with 7 bases in between. The CDR3 loop spans 15 amino acids. The whole variable domain, filled in from reference TRBV7-9 and TRBJ2-4, reads DTGVSQNPRHKITKRGQNVTFRCDPISEHNRLYWYRQTLGQGPEFLTYFQNEAQLEKSRLLSDRFSAERPKGSFSTLEIQRTEQGDSAMYLCASSLGGEAKNIQYFGAGTRLSVL.

This clonotype was detected a few times. The genes are TRBV28 and TRBJ2-1, with D unclear. V was cut by 3 bases and J by 7 bases, with 10 bases left in between. CDR3 length: 13 amino acids. Germline CDR1 is MDHEN and CDR2 is SYDVKM. The CDR3 DNA reads TGTGCCAGCAGTTTTGGTATGGGGAATGAGCAGTTCTTC. It specifies CASSFGMGNEQFF.

This clonotype came up many times. The gene calls are TRBV7-3 and TRBJ2-7; D is possibly TRBD1 (6 bases). The CDR3 sequence is 14 residues long. With 3 bases removed from V and 5 bases from J, the gap between germline ends came to 14 bases. Per germline, CDR1 SGHTA and CDR2 FQGTGA. In DNA, the CDR3 is TGTGCCAGCAGCTTCAGGGGCCGAGGAAACGAGCAGTACTTC. This encodes CASSFRGRGNEQYF.

The chain recombines TRBV20-1 with TRBJ2-5; D is uncertain. In germline, CDR1 is DFQATT, CDR2 SNEGSKA (reference sequence). This CDR3 contains 13 residues. Trimming took 5 bases from V and 4 from J, leaving 14 bases between them. This CDR3 reads CSAFGLSGETQYF. For the CDR3, the DNA is TGCAGTGCTTTTGGTTTGTCTGGAGAGACCCAGTACTTC.

In this sample, this clonotype turned up many times. CDR3 DNA sequence: TGTGCCACCAGCAGAGAACCCCTCGGGAACTATGGCTACACCTTC. The encoded protein is CATSREPLGNYGYTF. The rearrangement joins TRBV15 to TRBJ1-2; the D is unclear. Per the germline V gene, CDR1 is LNHNV and CDR2 is YYDKDF (reference sequence). The CDR3 length is 15 residues. V lost 0 bases, J lost 2 bases, and 10 bases lay in between.

This clonotype occurred many times. The chain employs TRBV15 and TRBJ2-7, with TRBD2 matching 8 bases. In germline, CDR1 is LNHNV, CDR2 YYDKDF (reference sequence). The CDR3 runs to 16 residues. Unmatched junction bases numbered 6, after V lost 0 bases and J lost 2 bases. Here the CDR3 DNA reads TGTGCCACCAGCAGAGATCTGGCGGGAGGCGCCTACGAGCAGTACTTC. It encodes CATSRDLAGGAYEQYF.

There are many counts of this clonotype. This chain links TRBV3-1 with TRBJ1-1; D uncertain. The CDR3 has 14 amino acids. Germline loops: CDR1 LGHDT, CDR2 YNNKEL (reference sequence). Deletions cut 2 bases from V and 0 bases from J, with 7 bases between. The CDR3 is CASSQNTLNTEAFF. For the CDR3, the DNA is TGTGCCAGCAGCCAAAACACACTGAACACTGAAGCTTTCTTT.

DNA of the CDR3: TGTGCCAGCAGTTACGGCAGAAAGGGCTATGGCTACACCTTC. Protein sequence: CASSYGRKGYGYTF. The gene calls are TRBV6-5 and TRBJ1-2; D is ambiguous. Trimming pared 2 bases from V and 4 bases from J, leaving 11 bases between. CDR1 and CDR2 (germline): MNHEY, SVGAGI. The CDR3 spans 14 residues.

This clonotype was detected many times. The chain has TRBV28 and TRBJ2-7; 8 nucleotides agree with TRBD1. Germline trimming cut 4 bases from V and 5 bases from J; bases unmatched to any gene: 10. The germline gives CDR1 MDHEN, CDR2 SYDVKM. The CDR3 is 15 amino acids. CDR3 in amino acids: CASSSPGTGAHEQYF. The CDR3 DNA reads as TGTGCCAGCAGTTCCCCCGGGACAGGAGCCCACGAGCAGTACTTC.

This clonotype was found many times. DNA for the CDR3: TGTGCCAGCTCACCACGCGGGACTAGCGGGAGTAATGAGCAGTTCTTC. Translation: CASSPRGTSGSNEQFF. The chain joins TRBV18 to TRBJ2-1; 14 nucleotides agree with TRBD2. The CDR3 contains 16 residues. Germline values: CDR1 KGHSH, CDR2 LQKENI. After removal of 1 base from V and 7 bases from J, the junction contained 3 bases not matched to a gene.

This clonotype showed up many times. The chain carries TRBV3-1 and TRBJ1-1; D gene ambiguous. CDR3 length: 12 amino acids. Germline assignment: CDR1 LGHDT and CDR2 YNNKEL (reference sequence). The V end lost 8 bases, the J end lost 1 base, and 8 bases lay between the germline ends. This CDR3 is CASCGRNTEAFF. The DNA of the CDR3 is TGTGCCAGCTGCGGCAGGAACACTGAAGCTTTCTTT.

To note about this clonotype: A read error may be the cause here, since a much bigger clone is one base away. The chain joins TRBV6-2 or TRBV6-3 to TRBJ2-7; maybe TRBD2 (5 bases). The end of the DNA is better explained by TRBJ2-1, so the J call may be wrong. The CDR3 has 12 residues. Germline V gene lookup returns CDR1 MNHEY and CDR2 SVGEGT. CDR3 residues: CASKGGYYEQFF. CDR3 sequence (DNA): TGTGCCAGCAAAGGAGGTTACTACGAGCAGTTCTTC.

This clonotype was seen a handful of times. V is TRBV7-9 and J is TRBJ2-1; 9 nucleotides agree with TRBD2. Trimming cost V 4 bases and J 4 bases; bases outside gene matches: 11. Germline CDR1 reads SEHNR; CDR2 reads FQNEAQ (reference sequence). This CDR3 spans 17 amino acids. This CDR3 reads CASSSRLEREVYNEQFF. The CDR3 DNA sequence: TGTGCCAGCAGCTCCCGCTTGGAGCGGGAGGTATACAATGAGCAGTTCTTC.

Turning to this clonotype: A much larger clone differs from this one at a single base, so this may be a read error. CDR3 nucleotides: TGCAGCGCCGGACAGGACCTTGACTATGGCTACACCTTC. Amino acid sequence: CSAGQDLDYGYTF. The V call is TRBV29-1, the J call TRBJ1-2; 7 bases align to TRBD1. This CDR3 is built from 13 residues. V lost 7 bases to trimming and J lost 3 bases; unmatched junction nucleotides: 8. CDR1 is SQVTM and CDR2 is ANQGSEA in the germline V gene.

At least ten counts were recorded for this clonotype. The chain couples TRBV7-3 to TRBJ2-1; D assignment may be TRBD1 or TRBD2 (5 bases each). V shed 2 bases and J shed 6 bases, with 14 bases lying between them. The germline V gene encodes CDR1 SGHTA and CDR2 FQGTGA. This CDR3 has 15 amino acids. The CDR3 protein is CASSLGGRPANEQFF. CDR3 in DNA: TGTGCCAGCAGCTTAGGGGGACGCCCGGCCAATGAGCAGTTCTTC.